These T cell receptor beta chains were read from a single sample in a study of T-cell memory formation after mild COVID-19. MiXCR, run by TCRdb on the 5' RACE reads, gives a single entry per CDR3 protein. The data show 410,000 or so distinct CDR3 sequences, with around 22% seen just once and about an eighth held by the top ten. Source material: PBMCs or a T cell subset sorted from them (not recorded which). The receptors derive from an adult woman who had mild COVID-19 (a few samples of this study predate the infection). Cell type and time point are not known. Both conserved end residues are part of each CDR3. Each record gives: CDR3 protein, CDR3 DNA, CDR3 length, D gene, V gene, clone size, J gene. D genes are given only for firm matches. Size tells how often a clone was seen (once, few, many) or the class of an expanded clone, and some rows leave it out.

CDR3: CASSVDPRGSSPLHF
DNA: TGTGCCAGCAGCGTAGACCCCAGGGGCTCTTCACCCCTCCACTTT
length: 15
D: .
V: TRBV9
size: few
J: TRBJ1-6

CDR3: CASSPRQGPDSPLHF
DNA: TGTGCCAGCAGCCCCCGACAGGGGCCCGATTCACCCCTCCACTTT
length: 15
D: TRBD1
V: TRBV9
size: many
J: TRBJ1-6

CDR3: CATRRASGVNTGELFF
DNA: TGTGCCACAAGAAGGGCTAGCGGAGTGAACACCGGGGAGCTGTTTTTT
length: 16
D: TRBD2
V: TRBV12-3/TRBV12-4
size: few
J: TRBJ2-2

CDR3: CASSVKEKLFF
DNA: TGTGCCAGCAGTGTAAAGGAAAAACTGTTTTTT
length: 11
D: .
V: TRBV2
size: few
J: TRBJ1-4

CDR3: CASSLGQGYGYTF
DNA: TGTGCCAGCAGTTTAGGACAGGGTTATGGCTACACCTTC
length: 13
D: TRBD1
V: TRBV12-3/TRBV12-4
size: many
J: TRBJ1-2

CDR3: CASSLHPGQNDEQYF
DNA: TGCGCCAGCAGCTTGCATCCGGGACAGAACGACGAGCAGTACTTC
length: 15
D: TRBD1
V: TRBV5-1
size: .
J: TRBJ2-7

CDR3: CASSPLRGSSYNEQFF
DNA: TGTGCCAGCAGCCCACTCCGGGGGAGCTCCTACAATGAGCAGTTCTTC
length: 16
D: .
V: TRBV11-2
size: few
J: TRBJ2-1

CDR3: CASSLGQGHMDPYGYTF
DNA: TGCGCCAGCAGCCTAGGACAGGGGCACATGGATCCATATGGCTACACCTTC
length: 17
D: TRBD1
V: TRBV5-1
size: few
J: TRBJ1-2

CDR3: CASRETGASGNTIYF
DNA: TGTGCCAGCAGAGAAACAGGGGCCTCTGGAAACACCATATATTTT
length: 15
D: TRBD1
V: TRBV6-6
size: many
J: TRBJ1-3

CDR3: CASSLRDRGNTGELFF
DNA: TGTGCCAGCAGTCTCCGGGACAGGGGAAACACCGGGGAGCTGTTTTTT
length: 16
D: TRBD1
V: TRBV12-3/TRBV12-4
size: .
J: TRBJ2-2

CDR3: CASTSAGTSISGQFF
DNA: TGTGCCAGCACCTCCGCCGGGACTAGCATCTCAGGGCAGTTCTTC
length: 15
D: TRBD2
V: TRBV7-2
size: few
J: TRBJ2-1

CDR3: CASGRNQETQYF
DNA: TGTGCCAGCGGACGCAACCAAGAGACCCAGTACTTC
length: 12
D: .
V: TRBV2
size: .
J: TRBJ2-5

CDR3: CASSFLRQLYGYTF
DNA: TGTGCCAGCAGCTTTCTGAGACAGCTGTATGGCTACACCTTC
length: 14
D: .
V: TRBV7-9
size: .
J: TRBJ1-2

CDR3: CASTSGRTDTQYF
DNA: TGCGCCTCGACTAGCGGGAGAACAGATACGCAGTATTTT
length: 13
D: TRBD2
V: TRBV5-1
size: .
J: TRBJ2-3

CDR3: CSARGFNTDTQYF
DNA: TGCAGTGCTAGAGGGTTCAACACAGATACGCAGTATTTT
length: 13
D: .
V: TRBV20-1
size: many
J: TRBJ2-3

CDR3: CASSLAGRSDTQYF
DNA: TGTGCCAGCAGCTTAGCAGGCAGGTCAGATACGCAGTATTTT
length: 14
D: .
V: TRBV7-7
size: many
J: TRBJ2-3

CDR3: CASSNQVAFGDEQFF
DNA: TGTGCCAGCAGTAATCAGGTCGCCTTCGGGGATGAGCAGTTCTTC
length: 15
D: .
V: TRBV27
size: .
J: TRBJ2-1

CDR3: CASSSRATSDEQYF
DNA: TGCGCCAGCAGCTCCCGAGCCACTAGCGACGAGCAGTACTTC
length: 14
D: TRBD2
V: TRBV5-1
size: .
J: TRBJ2-7

CDR3: CSVNDGVYEQYF
DNA: TGCAGCGTTAATGACGGGGTGTACGAGCAGTACTTC
length: 12
D: .
V: TRBV29-1
size: many
J: TRBJ2-7

CDR3: CASSQVLAGFYQETQYF
DNA: TGCGCCAGCAGCCAAGTTCTAGCGGGGTTCTACCAAGAGACCCAGTACTTC
length: 17
D: TRBD2
V: TRBV4-1
size: once
J: TRBJ2-5

CDR3: CASSQASGQSYEQYF
DNA: TGCGCCAGCAGCCAAGCGTCCGGACAGAGCTACGAGCAGTACTTC
length: 15
D: .
V: TRBV4-1
size: .
J: TRBJ2-7

CDR3: CASSKIPGQGAVGKAFF
DNA: TGTGCCAGCAGCAAAATCCCGGGACAGGGGGCGGTTGGTAAAGCTTTCTTT
length: 17
D: TRBD1
V: TRBV12-3/TRBV12-4
size: .
J: TRBJ1-1

CDR3: CASSLVTGRPQYF
DNA: TGTGCCAGCAGCTTAGTGACAGGCCGACCGCAGTACTTC
length: 13
D: .
V: TRBV11-1
size: .
J: TRBJ2-7

CDR3: CASSPTSGAYNEQFF
DNA: TGTGCCAGCAGCCCTACTAGCGGGGCCTACAATGAGCAGTTCTTC
length: 15
D: TRBD2
V: TRBV5-5
size: many
J: TRBJ2-1

CDR3: CASSQTLTNYGYTF
DNA: TGTGCCAGCAGCCAGACACTAACTAACTATGGCTACACCTTC
length: 14
D: .
V: TRBV12-3/TRBV12-4
size: .
J: TRBJ1-2

CDR3: CASSERRGAFSYNEQFF
DNA: TGTGCCAGCAGTGAAAGACGGGGGGCATTCTCCTACAATGAGCAGTTCTTC
length: 17
D: .
V: TRBV6-4
size: .
J: TRBJ2-1

CDR3: CSVVRGSGNTIYF
DNA: TGCAGCGTTGTGAGGGGATCTGGAAACACCATATATTTT
length: 13
D: .
V: TRBV29-1
size: .
J: TRBJ1-3

CDR3: CASSLSLGRETQYF
DNA: TGTGCCAGCAGTTTATCCCTAGGACGAGAGACCCAGTACTTC
length: 14
D: .
V: TRBV12-3/TRBV12-4
size: .
J: TRBJ2-5

CDR3: CSVEVQSTDTQYF
DNA: TGCAGCGTTGAAGTTCAGAGCACAGATACGCAGTATTTT
length: 13
D: .
V: TRBV29-1
size: few
J: TRBJ2-3

CDR3: CSARRGQETQYF
DNA: TGCAGTGCTAGGAGGGGTCAAGAGACCCAGTACTTC
length: 12
D: .
V: TRBV20-1
size: .
J: TRBJ2-5

CDR3: CASSAVSGIDYEQYF
DNA: TGTGCCAGCTCCGCAGTTAGCGGGATCGACTACGAGCAGTACTTC
length: 15
D: TRBD2
V: TRBV18
size: .
J: TRBJ2-7

CDR3: CASDLRLGGTEAFF
DNA: TGTGCCAGCGACCTCAGACTCGGAGGCACTGAAGCTTTCTTT
length: 14
D: .
V: TRBV7-2
size: .
J: TRBJ1-1

CDR3: CATSARGSSYNEQFF
DNA: TGTGCCACCAGTGCGCGGGGTAGCTCCTACAATGAGCAGTTCTTC
length: 15
D: .
V: TRBV24-1
size: few
J: TRBJ2-1

CDR3: CASSLAGAGQTQYF
DNA: TGTGCCAGCAGTTTAGCGGGGGCCGGGCAGACCCAGTACTTC
length: 14
D: .
V: TRBV12-3/TRBV12-4
size: .
J: TRBJ2-5

CDR3: CASSQNGAGATDTQYF
DNA: TGCGCCAGCAGCCAAAACGGAGCAGGGGCCACAGATACGCAGTATTTT
length: 16
D: .
V: TRBV4-1
size: .
J: TRBJ2-3

CDR3: CSGGGSGSREEADTQYF
DNA: TGCAGTGGGGGCGGTAGCGGGAGTCGCGAGGAGGCAGATACGCAGTATTTT
length: 17
D: TRBD2
V: TRBV20-1
size: few
J: TRBJ2-3

CDR3: CSAPGQGLYGYTF
DNA: TGCAGCGCACCGGGACAGGGACTTTATGGCTACACCTTC
length: 13
D: TRBD1
V: TRBV29-1
size: few
J: TRBJ1-2

CDR3: CSVQEAGAGNTIYF
DNA: TGCAGTGTTCAGGAAGCGGGGGCTGGAAACACCATATATTTT
length: 14
D: .
V: TRBV20-1
size: .
J: TRBJ1-3

CDR3: CASSSTTVNTEAFF
DNA: TGCGCCAGCAGCTCTACCACGGTGAACACTGAAGCTTTCTTT
length: 14
D: .
V: TRBV5-1
size: few
J: TRBJ1-1

CDR3: CASSPGEKYEQYF
DNA: TGTGCCAGCTCACCAGGGGAGAAGTACGAGCAGTACTTC
length: 13
D: .
V: TRBV18
size: once
J: TRBJ2-7

CDR3: CASNDRDREYTDTQYF
DNA: TGTGCCAGCAACGACCGGGACAGAGAATACACAGATACGCAGTATTTT
length: 16
D: TRBD1
V: TRBV5-5
size: few
J: TRBJ2-3